A single sample is the source of the 8 T cell receptor beta chains below, sequenced in a study of cytomegalovirus exposure and HLA in healthy donors. PCR employed 60 Vbeta and 13 Jbeta primers. Profiling relied on immunoSEQ multiplex PCR, and the TCRdb table lists in-frame clones only, not all of them. The table lists approximately 92,000 clones, about three quarters of them singletons. The sequencing input was PBMCs. These receptors were taken from a man aged 60-69 years in good health and CMV-seronegative.

The rearrangement joins TRBV27 to TRBJ1-1; D unclear. Per the germline V gene, CDR1 is MNHEY and CDR2 is SMNVEV (reference sequence). There are 14 residues in the CDR3. Trimming pared 1 base from V and 1 base from J, leaving 7 bases between. For the CDR3, the DNA is TGTGCCAGCAGTTTATTAAGCGGGAACACTGAAGCTTTCTTT. Its translation is CASSLLSGNTEAFF.

V gene TRBV30 combines with J gene TRBJ2-2; 8 bases line up with TRBD2. This CDR3 spans 18 amino acids. J gave up 3 bases and V 0 bases, and 12 bases lay outside the gene matches. Per germline, CDR1 GTSNPN and CDR2 SVGIG (reference sequence). CDR3 protein: CAWSVKAGVLSDTGELFF. DNA of the CDR3: TGTGCCTGGAGTGTAAAAGCGGGGGTATTATCTGACACCGGGGAGCTGTTTTTT.

This chain links TRBV14 with TRBJ2-7, with TRBD2 identical over 8 bases. Germline CDR1 reads SGHDN; CDR2 reads FVKESK. This CDR3 is 13 amino acids long. The V gene end was trimmed by 4 bases and the J gene end by 9 bases; junction bases not matched to a gene: 8. The CDR3 reads CASSPDRLARQYF. The CDR3 coding sequence is TGTGCCAGCAGCCCAGACCGACTAGCGAGGCAGTACTTC.

V gene TRBV6-4 combines with J gene TRBJ1-6, with TRBD1 as a possible D gene (6 bases). The CDR3 spans 15 residues. CDR1 MRHNA and CDR2 SNTAGT come from the germline V gene. V was trimmed by 6 bases and J by 10 bases, leaving 19 bases between them. CDR3 sequence: CASRSEHSGGSPLHF. In DNA, the CDR3 is TGTGCCAGCAGATCGGAACATTCTGGGGGCTCACCCCTCCACTTT.

V gene TRBV6-5 combines with J gene TRBJ1-2; 7 bases line up with TRBD1. The CDR3 is made up of 13 amino acids. The germline CDR1 and CDR2 sequences are MNHEY and SVGAGI. With V trimmed by 6 bases and J by 4 bases, 5 bases remained unmatched. CDR3 bases: TGTGCCAGCAGCCTGGGACAGAGCTATGGCTACACCTTC. Protein: CASSLGQSYGYTF.

The chain links TRBV6-4 to TRBJ1-5; 10 bases map to TRBD1. The CDR3 contains 15 residues. Trimming cost V 6 bases and J 5 bases; bases outside gene matches: 7. Germline V gives CDR1 MRHNA, CDR2 SNTAGT. The CDR3 DNA follows: TGTGCCAGCAGGGCGGGACAGGGGTCTTATCAGCCCCAGCATTTT. Translation gives CASRAGQGSYQPQHF.

This clone turned up a few times. The chain carries TRBV6-5 and TRBJ1-3; D uncertain. CDR1 and CDR2 (germline): MNHEY, SVGAGI. The CDR3 is 14 residues long. Trimming shortened V by 5 bases and J by 5 bases, and 13 bases separated the two germline ends. DNA of the CDR3: TGTGCCAGCAGTCAGACAACCTACCGAAACACCATATATTTT. Its translation is CASSQTTYRNTIYF.

The chain links TRBV20-1 to TRBJ1-1; D is ambiguous. Germline CDR1 is DFQATT and CDR2 is SNEGSKA (reference sequence). CDR3 size: 10 residues. Trimming shortened V by 5 bases and J by 4 bases, and 5 bases separated the two germline ends. CDR3 bases: TGCAGTGCTTTCGGCACTGAAGCTTTCTTT. Amino acid sequence: CSAFGTEAFF.